This is a list of T cell receptor beta chains from one sample in a study of T-cell memory formation after mild COVID-19. TCRdb re-analysed the 5' RACE reads in MiXCR, keeping a single row per CDR3 protein. The table has hundreds of thousands of distinct CDR3 sequences, roughly 17% seen once. The material sequenced was PBMCs or a T cell subset sorted from them (not recorded which). All receptors come from an adult woman who had mild COVID-19 (a few samples of this study predate the infection). Cell type and time point are not known. CDR3s include the opening cysteine and the closing phenylalanine or tryptophan. The order of the fields is J gene, V gene, clone size, D gene, CDR3 DNA, CDR3 protein. A D gene is named only where the DNA matches it firmly. Clone size is given for some rows only: seen once, a few or many times, or a class if the clone is expanded.

TRBJ2-5	TRBV20-1	NA	TRBD1	TGCAGCTCTCAGGGGGCAGGGGAGACCCAGTACTTC	CSSQGAGETQYF
TRBJ2-1	TRBV12-3/TRBV12-4	NA	NA	TGTGCCAGCAACCTCGGCGGGGGCAGGGTACTCAATGAGCAGTTCTTC	CASNLGGGRVLNEQFF
TRBJ1-3	TRBV7-2	NA	NA	TGTGCCAGCAGCTTAGTTTCTGGGAATGGAAACACCATATATTTT	CASSLVSGNGNTIYF
TRBJ2-3	TRBV7-9	many	NA	TGTGCCAGCAGCTTGACAGGACGGGATACGCAGTATTTT	CASSLTGRDTQYF
TRBJ2-3	TRBV12-3/TRBV12-4	NA	TRBD2	TGTGCCAGCAGCCGTAACCGACTAGCGGGGGTACGGACCCTCAATACGCAGTATTTT	CASSRNRLAGVRTLNTQYF
TRBJ2-4	TRBV30	NA	TRBD1	TGTGCCTCAACCTGGGACAGCCTAGCCAAAAACATTCAGTACTTC	CASTWDSLAKNIQYF
TRBJ2-7	TRBV27	NA	TRBD2	TGTGCCAGCAGTTTAGGTGCGGGAGGGCTCTACGAGCAGTACTTC	CASSLGAGGLYEQYF
TRBJ2-3	TRBV28	NA	NA	TGTGCCAGCGACAGTCCTGGGGCGAGGGATACGCAGTATTTT	CASDSPGARDTQYF
TRBJ1-4	TRBV5-1	NA	NA	TGCGCCAGCAGCTGGGGAGGATGGTCGACAGGATTAGGGGAAAAACTGTTTTTT	CASSWGGWSTGLGEKLFF
TRBJ2-1	TRBV13	few	NA	TGTGCCAGCAGCTTAAGGCGGCTAGTGGATGAGCAGTTCTTC	CASSLRRLVDEQFF
TRBJ1-4	TRBV18	NA	TRBD1	TGTGCCAGCTCACCAAGGACAGGGGCGGGCAGCGAAAAACTGTTTTTT	CASSPRTGAGSEKLFF
TRBJ2-7	TRBV6-5	NA	TRBD2	TGTGCCAGCAGTTACTCGCCTAGCGGGAAGCAGTACTTC	CASSYSPSGKQYF
TRBJ1-2	TRBV6-1	few	NA	TGTGCCAGCGGCCTGCCGCAGGTACGATATGGCTACACCTTC	CASGLPQVRYGYTF
TRBJ2-2	TRBV11-2	NA	TRBD1	TGTGCCAGCAAGAGACAGGGGCACGGCACCGGGGAGCTGTTTTTT	CASKRQGHGTGELFF
TRBJ2-1	TRBV20-1	few	NA	TGCAGTGGTCCCGGTACTCTAGCGAATGAGCAGTTCTTC	CSGPGTLANEQFF
TRBJ2-1	TRBV5-1	few	TRBD1	TGCGCCAGCAACCGGGACAGGGCCTACAATGAGCAGTTCTTC	CASNRDRAYNEQFF
TRBJ2-3	TRBV19	NA	TRBD2	TGTGCCAGTAGTATAGGTAGCGGGCCGGATACGCAGTATTTT	CASSIGSGPDTQYF
TRBJ1-5	TRBV29-1	few	NA	TGCAGCGTAAAGACAGGAGGGGGTCAGCCCCAGCATTTT	CSVKTGGGQPQHF
TRBJ2-7	TRBV4-3	few	TRBD2	TGCGCCAGCAGCCCCGGGGGGGTGGTGACTAGCGGGTACGAGCAGTACTTC	CASSPGGVVTSGYEQYF
TRBJ2-7	TRBV27	NA	TRBD2	TGTGCCAGCAGTTTATCAGGACTAGCGGACTACGAGCAGTACTTC	CASSLSGLADYEQYF
TRBJ2-5	TRBV18	NA	NA	TGTGCCAGCTCAAAGGGACAAAACGGACTGGAGACCCAGTACTTC	CASSKGQNGLETQYF
TRBJ2-1	TRBV24-1	NA	TRBD2	TGTGCCACCAGTGATGGAAAGACTAGCGGGTTTGCCAATGAGCAGTTCTTC	CATSDGKTSGFANEQFF
TRBJ2-5	TRBV12-3/TRBV12-4	NA	TRBD2	TGTGCCAGCAACCTAGCGGGAGGGCCGGAGACCCAGTACTTC	CASNLAGGPETQYF
TRBJ2-7	TRBV7-9	many	NA	TGTGCCAGCAGCCCTCGGACAGACCTCTACGAGCAGTACTTC	CASSPRTDLYEQYF
TRBJ2-4	TRBV15	NA	TRBD2	TGTGCCACCAGCATCGGTCGGGGGGACATTCAGTACTTC	CATSIGRGDIQYF
TRBJ2-5	TRBV4-1	NA	NA	TGCGCCAGCAGCCAAGATGGGCTAGCGTCGGGAGAGACCCAGTACTTC	CASSQDGLASGETQYF
TRBJ2-5	TRBV24-1	few	NA	TGTGCCACCAGTGATTTGAGGGGGGCCGCGGAGACCCAGTACTTC	CATSDLRGAAETQYF
TRBJ2-3	TRBV12-3/TRBV12-4	many	NA	TGTGCCAGCAGTTTAACTAGCACCGGCGCAGATACGCAGTATTTT	CASSLTSTGADTQYF
TRBJ1-5	TRBV5-6	NA	NA	TGTGCCAGCAGCTTGAGGGGGGTCTATAGCAATCAGCCCCAGCATTTT	CASSLRGVYSNQPQHF
TRBJ1-5	TRBV18	few	TRBD1	TGTGCCAGCTCCGCTACAGGGGGCAATCAGCCCCAGCATTTT	CASSATGGNQPQHF
TRBJ1-1	TRBV7-9	few	TRBD1	TGTGCCAGCAGGGGAACGGACAGGGTGAACACTGAAGCTTTCTTT	CASRGTDRVNTEAFF
TRBJ2-7	TRBV5-1	NA	NA	TGCGCCAGCAGCTTGGGTTCTTTGAGCTCCTACGAGCAGTACTTC	CASSLGSLSSYEQYF
TRBJ2-3	TRBV7-9	NA	NA	TGTGCCAGCAGCACCGAGGCATCCACAGATACGCAGTATTTT	CASSTEASTDTQYF
TRBJ1-4	TRBV20-1	NA	TRBD1	TGCAGTGCGGAATACAGGGGGCTGGAAAAACTGTTTTTT	CSAEYRGLEKLFF
TRBJ2-3	TRBV5-1	few	TRBD2	TGCGCCAGCAGGGACCTTAGCGGGAGTGAAGATACGCAGTATTTT	CASRDLSGSEDTQYF
TRBJ1-6	TRBV4-3	NA	NA	TGCGCCAGCAGCCAAGGAACGGGGCCCAATTCACCCCTCCACTTT	CASSQGTGPNSPLHF
TRBJ1-6	TRBV20-1	few	TRBD1	TGCAGTGCTAGAAGGGACAGCGGCAATTCACCCCTCCACTTT	CSARRDSGNSPLHF
TRBJ1-1	TRBV5-1	many	NA	TGCGCCAGCAGACACGACCTACAGGGAAGAAGGACGGCTAACACTGAAGCTTTCTTT	CASRHDLQGRRTANTEAFF
TRBJ2-6	TRBV6-5	NA	NA	TGTGCCAGCAGTTATGAGGCTGGGGCCAACGTCCTGACTTTC	CASSYEAGANVLTF
TRBJ2-3	TRBV5-1	few	NA	TGCGCCAGCAGCTTGTATGTCGGGATGGATACGCAGTATTTT	CASSLYVGMDTQYF
TRBJ2-3	TRBV6-4	few	NA	TGTGCCAGCAGTGTCTTACCGGGAGCAGATACGCAGTATTTT	CASSVLPGADTQYF
TRBJ2-6	TRBV5-1	few	NA	TGCGCCAGCAGAGGGCTGAGGGGCTCTGGGGCCAACGTCCTGACTTTC	CASRGLRGSGANVLTF
TRBJ1-2	TRBV5-1	many	NA	TGCGCCAGCAGCTTGGTGGGTGAAACCGACATTTCTAACTATGGCTACACCTTC	CASSLVGETDISNYGYTF
TRBJ2-1	TRBV7-3	many	TRBD2	TGTGCCAGCAGCTTAAACGCGGGAGGCTCCCTTGCCACGCCCTACAATGAGCAGTTCTTC	CASSLNAGGSLATPYNEQFF
TRBJ2-3	TRBV7-8	few	TRBD2	TGTGCCAGCAGCTGGCCTCAAGAGGGAGGGTCCACAGATACGCAGTATTTT	CASSWPQEGGSTDTQYF
TRBJ2-7	TRBV7-2	many	TRBD2	TGTGCCAGCAGCCAAAGAGGCGGGAGGAGCTCCTACGAGCAGTACTTC	CASSQRGGRSSYEQYF
TRBJ2-7	TRBV5-5	NA	TRBD2	TGTGCCAGCAGCTTGGCGGCGGGGGGCCGAAACGAGCAGTACTTC	CASSLAAGGRNEQYF
TRBJ2-3	TRBV30	NA	NA	TGTGCCTGGAACTCACAGGGATCAGATACGCAGTATTTT	CAWNSQGSDTQYF
TRBJ2-1	TRBV7-2	NA	TRBD2	TGTGCCAGCAGCTTAGTAGGGCTAGCGGGAGGATACCATGAGCAGTTCTTC	CASSLVGLAGGYHEQFF
TRBJ1-1	TRBV2	few	NA	TGTGCCAGCCGAACAGGGTTTGGTACTGAAGCTTTCTTT	CASRTGFGTEAFF
TRBJ1-5	TRBV7-9	NA	NA	TGTGCCAGCAGCTTGGGGGAGTGGGGGGGCATTCAGCCCCAGCATTTT	CASSLGEWGGIQPQHF
TRBJ2-1	TRBV7-8	NA	TRBD1	TGTGCCAGCAGCCGACAGGGGGACAGGGGCAATGAGCAGTTCTTC	CASSRQGDRGNEQFF
TRBJ2-5	TRBV7-9	few	NA	TGTGCCAGCAGCTGGGAGGTCAAGACCCAGTACTTC	CASSWEVKTQYF
TRBJ2-7	TRBV3-1	few	NA	TGTGCCAGCAGCTATTGGGACCGAAGCTCCTACGAGCAGTACTTC	CASSYWDRSSYEQYF
TRBJ2-3	TRBV27	NA	NA	TGTGCCAGCAGTAGCAGAACTACAGATACGCAGTATTTT	CASSSRTTDTQYF
TRBJ2-3	TRBV5-1	few	TRBD1	TGCGCCAGCTCCCCTCTACAGGGGACGGGCACAGATACGCAGTATTTT	CASSPLQGTGTDTQYF
TRBJ1-1	TRBV24-1	NA	NA	TGTGCCACCAGTGATTCCAGGACATTAAACACTGAAGCTTTCTTT	CATSDSRTLNTEAFF
TRBJ1-5	TRBV3-1	few	NA	TGTGCCAGCAGCCAAGGTTTGCCGTCTAATCAGCCCCAGCATTTT	CASSQGLPSNQPQHF